This T cell receptor (beta chain) was sequenced in a study of T cell changes during pregnancy in multiple sclerosis. The method was immunoSEQ multiplex PCR; TCRdb's version includes in-frame clones alone and lacks a portion of them. The table has some 21,000 clones, about nine tenths seen once. CDR3 length equals 14 residues. Germline assignment: CDR1 MDHEN and CDR2 SYDVKM. V lost 3 bases to trimming and J lost 6 bases; unmatched junction nucleotides: 5. This TCR was sampled from a female donor in good health, enrolled as a control in a pregnancy study. The sequences come from CD8+ T cells from peripheral blood mononuclear cells, collected in the second trimester of pregnancy. This chain uses TRBV28 with TRBJ2-7; TRBD2 matches 10 bases. CDR3 DNA sequence: TGTGCCAGCAGTTTCCGGACTAGCGGAGTCGAGCAGTACTTC. Translating it yields CASSFRTSGVEQYF.